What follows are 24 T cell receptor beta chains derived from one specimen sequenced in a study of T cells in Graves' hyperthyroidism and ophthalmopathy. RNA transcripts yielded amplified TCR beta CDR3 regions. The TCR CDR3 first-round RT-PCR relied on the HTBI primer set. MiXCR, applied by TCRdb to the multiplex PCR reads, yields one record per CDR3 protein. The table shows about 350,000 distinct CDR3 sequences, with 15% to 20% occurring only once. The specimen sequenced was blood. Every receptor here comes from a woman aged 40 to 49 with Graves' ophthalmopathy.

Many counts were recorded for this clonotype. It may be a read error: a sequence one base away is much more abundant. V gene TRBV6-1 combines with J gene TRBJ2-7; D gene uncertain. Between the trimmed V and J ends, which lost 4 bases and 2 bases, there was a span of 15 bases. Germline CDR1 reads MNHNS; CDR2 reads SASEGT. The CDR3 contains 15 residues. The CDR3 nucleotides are TGTGCCAGCAGTGTCTCTTCGGGCAGCCCCTACGAGCAGTACTTC. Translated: CASSVSSGSPYEQYF.

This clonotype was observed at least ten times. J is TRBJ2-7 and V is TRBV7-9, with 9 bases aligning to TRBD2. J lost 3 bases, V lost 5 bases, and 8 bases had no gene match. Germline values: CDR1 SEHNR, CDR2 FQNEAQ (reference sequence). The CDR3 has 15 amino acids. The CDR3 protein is CASSRRTSVYYEQYF. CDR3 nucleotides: TGTGCCAGCAGCAGACGGACTAGCGTATACTACGAGCAGTACTTC.

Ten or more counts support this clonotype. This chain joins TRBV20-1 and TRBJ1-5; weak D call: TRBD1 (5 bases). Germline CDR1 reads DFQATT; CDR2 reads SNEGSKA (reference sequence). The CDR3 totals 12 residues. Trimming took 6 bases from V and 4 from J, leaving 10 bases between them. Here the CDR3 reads CSAGDFNQPQHF. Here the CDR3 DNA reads TGCAGTGCAGGGGATTTTAATCAGCCCCAGCATTTT.

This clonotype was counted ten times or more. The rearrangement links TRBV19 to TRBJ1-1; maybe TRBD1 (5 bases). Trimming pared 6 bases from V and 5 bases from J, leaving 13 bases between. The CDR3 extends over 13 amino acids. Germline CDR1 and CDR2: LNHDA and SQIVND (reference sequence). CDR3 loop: CASSRGEITEAFF. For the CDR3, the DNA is TGTGCCAGTAGCCGGGGGGAGATAACTGAAGCTTTCTTT.

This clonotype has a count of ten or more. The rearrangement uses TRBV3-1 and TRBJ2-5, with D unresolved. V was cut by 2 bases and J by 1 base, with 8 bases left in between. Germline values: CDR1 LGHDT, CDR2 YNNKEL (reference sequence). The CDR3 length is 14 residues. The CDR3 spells CASSQTLPQETQYF. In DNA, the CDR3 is TGTGCCAGCAGCCAAACTCTACCCCAAGAGACCCAGTACTTC.

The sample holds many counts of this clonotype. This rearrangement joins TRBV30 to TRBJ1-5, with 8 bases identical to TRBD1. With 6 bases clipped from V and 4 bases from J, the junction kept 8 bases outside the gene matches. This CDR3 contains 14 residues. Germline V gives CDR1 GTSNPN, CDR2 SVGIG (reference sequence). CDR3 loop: CACQEDRGNQPQHF. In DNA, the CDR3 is TGTGCCTGCCAAGAAGACAGGGGTAATCAGCCCCAGCATTTT.

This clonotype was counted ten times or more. This chain's CDR3 is CASSLGGGGNTIYF. CDR3 nucleotides: TGTGCCAGCAGCTTAGGGGGAGGCGGAAACACCATATATTTT. The chain recombines TRBV7-8 with TRBJ1-3; D ambiguous. The V end was cut by 1 base, the J end by 4 bases, with 8 bases between. Germline V gives CDR1 SGHVS, CDR2 FQNEAQ. The CDR3 is 14 amino acids.

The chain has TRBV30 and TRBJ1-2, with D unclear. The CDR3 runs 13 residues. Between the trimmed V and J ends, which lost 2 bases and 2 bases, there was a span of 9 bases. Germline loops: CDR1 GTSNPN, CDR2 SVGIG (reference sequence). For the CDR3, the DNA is TGTGCCTGGAGTAGGCTTACAAACTATGGCTACACCTTC. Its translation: CAWSRLTNYGYTF.

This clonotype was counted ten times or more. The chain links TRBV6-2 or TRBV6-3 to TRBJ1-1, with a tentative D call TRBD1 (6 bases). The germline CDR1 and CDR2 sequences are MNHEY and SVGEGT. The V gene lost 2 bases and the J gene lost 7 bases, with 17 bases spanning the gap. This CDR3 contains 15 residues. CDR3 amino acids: CASSYAGASSSEAFF. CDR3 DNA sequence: TGTGCCAGCAGTTACGCGGGGGCATCTTCCAGTGAAGCTTTCTTT.

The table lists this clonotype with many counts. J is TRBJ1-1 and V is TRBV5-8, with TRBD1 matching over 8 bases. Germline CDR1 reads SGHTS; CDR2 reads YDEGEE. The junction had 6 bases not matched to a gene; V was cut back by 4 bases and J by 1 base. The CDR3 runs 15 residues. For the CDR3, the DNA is TGTGCCAGCAGCACGGGACAGGCAGGGAACACTGAAGCTTTCTTT. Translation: CASSTGQAGNTEAFF.

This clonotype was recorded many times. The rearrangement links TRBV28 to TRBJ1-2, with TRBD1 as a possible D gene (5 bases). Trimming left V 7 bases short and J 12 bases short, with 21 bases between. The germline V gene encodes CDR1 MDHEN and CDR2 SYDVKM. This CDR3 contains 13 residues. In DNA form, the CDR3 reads TGTGCCAGCACTCTAGGGGCAGGGCTGGGAAACACCTTC. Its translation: CASTLGAGLGNTF.

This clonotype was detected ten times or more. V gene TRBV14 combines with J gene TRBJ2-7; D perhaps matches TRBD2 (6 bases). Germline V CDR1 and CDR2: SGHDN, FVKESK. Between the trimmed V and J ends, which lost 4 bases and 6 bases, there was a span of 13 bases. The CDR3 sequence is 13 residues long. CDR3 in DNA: TGTGCCAGCAGCCTGCTAGCGAGAGGCGAGCAGTACTTC. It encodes CASSLLARGEQYF.

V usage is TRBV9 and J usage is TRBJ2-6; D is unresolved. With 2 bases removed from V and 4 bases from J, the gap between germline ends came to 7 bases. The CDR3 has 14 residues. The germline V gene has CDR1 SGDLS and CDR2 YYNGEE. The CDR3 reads CASSVVGGANVLTF. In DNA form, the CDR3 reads TGTGCCAGCAGCGTGGTGGGGGGGGCCAACGTCCTGACTTTC. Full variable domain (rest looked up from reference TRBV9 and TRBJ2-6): DSGVTQTPKHLITATGQRVTLRCSPRSGDLSVYWYQQSLDQGLQFLIQYYNGEERAKGNILERFSAQQFPDLHSELNLSSLELGDSALYFCASSVVGGANVLTFGAGSRLTVL.

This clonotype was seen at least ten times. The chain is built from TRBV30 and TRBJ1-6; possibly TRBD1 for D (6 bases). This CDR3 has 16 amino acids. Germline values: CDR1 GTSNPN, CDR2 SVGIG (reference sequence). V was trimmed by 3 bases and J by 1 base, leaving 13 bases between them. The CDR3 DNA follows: TGTGCCTGGAGCGGCACAGGGAGGTCCTATAATTCACCCCTCCACTTT. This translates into CAWSGTGRSYNSPLHF.

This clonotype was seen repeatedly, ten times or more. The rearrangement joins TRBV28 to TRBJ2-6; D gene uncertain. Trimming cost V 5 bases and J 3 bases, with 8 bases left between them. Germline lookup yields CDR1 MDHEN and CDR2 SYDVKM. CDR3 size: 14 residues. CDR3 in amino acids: CASSPAFGANVLTF. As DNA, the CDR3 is TGTGCCAGCAGTCCGGCCTTTGGGGCCAACGTCCTGACTTTC.

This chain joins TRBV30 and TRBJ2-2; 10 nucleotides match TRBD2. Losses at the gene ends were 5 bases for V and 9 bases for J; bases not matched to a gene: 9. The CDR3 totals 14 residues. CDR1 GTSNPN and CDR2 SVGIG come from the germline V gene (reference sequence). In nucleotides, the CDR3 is TGTGCCTGGGCCGGGACTAGCGCGTGGAGGGAGCTGTTTTTT. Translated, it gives CAWAGTSAWRELFF.

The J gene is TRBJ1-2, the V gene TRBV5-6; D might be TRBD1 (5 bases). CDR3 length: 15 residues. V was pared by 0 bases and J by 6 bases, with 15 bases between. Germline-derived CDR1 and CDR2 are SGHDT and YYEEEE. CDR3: CASSLVGREENGYTF. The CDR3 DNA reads TGTGCCAGCAGCTTGGTAGGCAGGGAGGAGAATGGCTACACCTTC.

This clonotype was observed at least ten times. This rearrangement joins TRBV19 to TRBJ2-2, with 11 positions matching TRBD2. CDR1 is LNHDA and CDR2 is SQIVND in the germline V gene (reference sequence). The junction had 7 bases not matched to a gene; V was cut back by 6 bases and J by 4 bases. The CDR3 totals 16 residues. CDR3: CASRKPGTSGTGELFF. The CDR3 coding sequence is TGTGCCAGTAGAAAACCCGGGACTAGCGGCACCGGGGAGCTGTTTTTT.

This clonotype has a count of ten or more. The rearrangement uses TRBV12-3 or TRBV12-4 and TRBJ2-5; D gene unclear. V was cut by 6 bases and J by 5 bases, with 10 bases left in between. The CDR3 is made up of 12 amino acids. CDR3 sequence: CASSEFEETQYF. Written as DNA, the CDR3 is TGTGCCAGCAGCGAATTCGAGGAGACCCAGTACTTC.

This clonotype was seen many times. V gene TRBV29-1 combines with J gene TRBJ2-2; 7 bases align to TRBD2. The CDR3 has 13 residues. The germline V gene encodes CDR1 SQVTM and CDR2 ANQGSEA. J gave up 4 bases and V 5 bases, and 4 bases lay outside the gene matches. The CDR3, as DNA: TGCAGCGTTCTACTAGCGAGCACCGGGGAGCTGTTTTTT. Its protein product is CSVLLASTGELFF.

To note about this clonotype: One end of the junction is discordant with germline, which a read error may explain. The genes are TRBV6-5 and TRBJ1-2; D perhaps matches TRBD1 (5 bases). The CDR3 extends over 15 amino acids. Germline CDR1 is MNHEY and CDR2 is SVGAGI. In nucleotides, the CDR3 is TGTGCCAGCAGTTCCAGACTGGGGGGAATAGATGGCTACATCTTC. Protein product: CASSSRLGGIDGYIF.

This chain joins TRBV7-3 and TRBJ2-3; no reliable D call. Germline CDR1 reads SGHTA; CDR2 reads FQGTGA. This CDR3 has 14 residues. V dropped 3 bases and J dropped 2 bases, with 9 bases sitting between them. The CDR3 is CASSFGHPTDTQYF. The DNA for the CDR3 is TGTGCCAGCAGCTTCGGTCACCCCACAGATACGCAGTATTTT.

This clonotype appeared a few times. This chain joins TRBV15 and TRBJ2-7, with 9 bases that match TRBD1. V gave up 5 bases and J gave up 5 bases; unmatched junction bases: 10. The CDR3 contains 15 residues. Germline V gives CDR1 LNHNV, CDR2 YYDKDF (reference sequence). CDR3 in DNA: TGTGCCACCAGCGCCACAGGGACAGGGTATAACGAGCAGTACTTC. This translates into CATSATGTGYNEQYF. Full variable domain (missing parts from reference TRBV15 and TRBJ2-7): DAMVIQNPRYQVTQFGKPVTLSCSQTLNHNVMYWYQQKSSQAPKLLFHYYDKDFNNEADTPDNFQSRRPNTSFCFLDIRSPGLGDTAMYLCATSATGTGYNEQYFGPGTRLTVT.

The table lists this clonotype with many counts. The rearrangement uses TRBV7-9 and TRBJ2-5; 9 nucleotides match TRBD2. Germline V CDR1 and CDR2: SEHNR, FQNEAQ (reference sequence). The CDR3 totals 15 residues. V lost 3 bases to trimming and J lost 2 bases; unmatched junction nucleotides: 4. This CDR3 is CASSFIAGVQETQYF. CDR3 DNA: TGTGCCAGCAGCTTTATAGCGGGAGTACAAGAGACCCAGTACTTC. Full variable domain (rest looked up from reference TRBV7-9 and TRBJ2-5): DTGVSQNPRHKITKRGQNVTFRCDPISEHNRLYWYRQTLGQGPEFLTYFQNEAQLEKSRLLSDRFSAERPKGSFSTLEIQRTEQGDSAMYLCASSFIAGVQETQYFGPGTRLLVL.